The sequence of this TCR beta chain was determined in a study of OX40 agonist ivuxolimab in advanced cancers. Study in general: Patients were treated with ivuxolimab, an agonistic anti-OX40 (CD134) antibody. Partial response was recorded in three patients: one hepatocellular carcinoma and two cutaneous melanoma cases.

This clone was observed a single time. Measured with immunoSEQ multiplex PCR; TCRdb has only the in-frame clones, and not every one. The table has 82,000 or so clones, 85% seen once. This TCR was sampled from an adult with an advanced solid tumor such as melanoma, head and neck, liver or kidney cancer. The specimen comprised CD4+ or CD8+ T cells sorted from blood, sampled in a trial of the OX40 agonist ivuxolimab.

DNA for the CDR3: TGTGCCAGCAGCCGGGGGGCATTATCCTACGAGCAGTACTTC. Protein product: CASSRGALSYEQYF. The chain combines TRBV7-2 with TRBJ2-7; a possible D gene is TRBD2 (7 bases). The CDR3 sequence is 14 residues long. Per germline, CDR1 SGHTA and CDR2 FQGNSA. The V gene lost 5 bases and the J gene lost 1 base, with 12 bases spanning the gap.